This T cell receptor (beta chain) was recovered during a study of CD8+ T cells in alopecia areata. Findings of the study overall: There were many expanded lesional clones persisting in scalp and blood during tofacitinib. Lesional scalp, notably in alopecia totalis/universalis, had clonality above that of normal scalp. Tofacitinib significantly reduced both scalp clonality and expanded CD8+ clones among the top 100.

Treatment specified: oral pan-JAK inhibitor, 5-10 mg twice daily. The authors extracted RNA and reverse transcribed it into cDNA as the sequencing template. Sequencing was performed with immunoSEQ multiplex PCR; in TCRdb, only in-frame clones are kept and a portion is missing. The profile shows approximately 210,000 clones, more than 60% of them singletons. Turning to this clone: Its cognate antigen is unknown. The identical CDR3 is also encoded by other nucleotide sequences in the sample.

CDR1 SQVTM and CDR2 ANQGSEA come from the germline V gene. This CDR3 contains 12 residues. Trimming removed 3 bases from V and 5 bases from J, with 10 bases in between. The sequences come from CD4+ T cells sorted from blood, collected between weeks 43 and 45, from a patient treated with tofacitinib. V usage is TRBV29-1 and J usage is TRBJ1-1; D not certain. This receptor was identified in a human donor with alopecia areata. CDR3 in amino acids: CSVDSGGTEAFF. In DNA, the CDR3 is TGCAGCGTTGATTCAGGCGGTACTGAAGCTTTCTTT.